The next 15 T cell receptor beta chains were all read from a single sample in a study of blood T cell repertoires in COVID-19. Method: immunoSEQ multiplex PCR; TCRdb's copy keeps in-frame clones and lacks some. The sample has about 240,000 clones; 83% are singletons. Sequences were obtained from PBMCs or T cells enriched from blood (not recorded which). These receptors originate from a woman between 40 and 50 years old who had been exposed to COVID-19.

The sample holds one count of this clone. This chain links TRBV5-1 with TRBJ1-1; 7 bases match TRBD1. The V gene end was trimmed by 6 bases and the J gene end by 1 base; junction bases not matched to a gene: 6. This CDR3 has 14 residues. Germline assignment: CDR1 SGHRS and CDR2 YFSETQ. The CDR3 nucleotides are TGCGCCAGCACCCCATGGACAGGGAACACTGAAGCTTTCTTT. This sequence encodes CASTPWTGNTEAFF.

The chain has TRBV7-8 and TRBJ1-2, with 7 positions matching TRBD1. The V and J ends lost 5 bases and 0 bases, in that order; junction bases with no gene match: 9. Germline V gene data show CDR1 as SGHVS and CDR2 as FQNEAQ. The CDR3 is 16 amino acids. The DNA of the CDR3 is TGTGCCAGCAGCGCGGATCGGGGACAGTCTAACTATGGCTACACCTTC. This translates into CASSADRGQSNYGYTF.

V and J are TRBV4-2 and TRBJ1-2; a weak D match, TRBD1 (6 bases). V dropped 1 base and J dropped 2 bases, with 11 bases sitting between them. The CDR3 has 15 residues. Germline lookup yields CDR1 LGHNA and CDR2 YNFKEQ. CDR3 protein: CASSQGQATNYGYTF. As DNA, the CDR3 is TGTGCCAGCAGCCAAGGACAGGCGACCAACTATGGCTACACCTTC.

The chain uses TRBV29-1 and TRBJ2-1; D is perhaps TRBD1 (6 bases). CDR1 SQVTM and CDR2 ANQGSEA come from the germline V gene. V was pared by 3 bases and J by 8 bases, with 20 bases between. CDR3 size: 15 residues. The CDR3 protein is CSVDSRDTLGYEQFF. CDR3 nucleotide sequence: TGCAGCGTTGATTCCCGGGACACCCTTGGCTATGAGCAGTTCTTC.

This chain joins TRBV4-2 and TRBJ2-1; 9 positions match TRBD2. V was clipped by 5 bases and J by 2 bases; unmatched bases: 4. This CDR3 has 15 residues. Germline values: CDR1 LGHNA, CDR2 YNFKEQ. The CDR3 DNA is TGTGCCAGCAGCGATAGCGGGGGACCCTACAATGAGCAGTTCTTC. Its protein is CASSDSGGPYNEQFF.

The chain combines TRBV27 with TRBJ2-5; 12 bases line up with TRBD2. With 3 bases clipped from V and 0 bases from J, the junction kept 5 bases outside the gene matches. This CDR3 has 17 amino acids. Germline CDR1 reads MNHEY; CDR2 reads SMNVEV (reference sequence). CDR3 protein: CASSFASGGVYQETQYF. CDR3 sequence (DNA): TGTGCCAGCAGTTTTGCTAGCGGGGGGGTGTACCAAGAGACCCAGTACTTC.

This sequence joins TRBV19 and TRBJ2-2; 8 bases match TRBD2. Germline CDR1 LNHDA, CDR2 SQIVND (reference sequence). Trimming cost V 7 bases and J 3 bases; bases outside gene matches: 19. This CDR3 is built from 19 residues. CDR3 sequence: CASTVAGRLAQVDTGELFF. The CDR3 DNA follows: TGTGCCAGTACTGTAGCGGGACGACTCGCACAGGTGGACACCGGGGAGCTGTTTTTT.

The V and J genes are TRBV6-2 or TRBV6-3 and TRBJ2-3; D gene uncertain. V was pared by 5 bases and J by 5 bases, with 11 bases between. This CDR3 has 13 residues. Germline values: CDR1 MNHEY, CDR2 SVGEGT. The CDR3, as DNA: TGTGCCAGCAGTAGTGGGCCCAAAGATACGCAGTATTTT. This translates into CASSSGPKDTQYF.

This clone was detected a few times. This chain links TRBV7-9 with TRBJ2-2; maybe TRBD1 (6 bases). V lost 5 bases and J lost 6, with 13 bases in between. Germline CDR1 reads SEHNR; CDR2 reads FQNEAQ (reference sequence). The CDR3 has 14 amino acids. For the CDR3, the DNA is TGTGCCAGCAGCCTCACAGGGTCGGCCGGGGAGCTGTTTTTT. It encodes CASSLTGSAGELFF.

The chain links TRBV6-1 to TRBJ1-2; 7 bases are a match to TRBD1. CDR3 size: 13 residues. From germline, CDR1 is MNHNS and CDR2 SASEGT. Germline trimming cut 2 bases from V and 4 bases from J; bases unmatched to any gene: 1. CDR3 nucleotide sequence: TGTGCCAGCAGTGAAACAGGGGCCTATGGCTACACCTTC. It encodes CASSETGAYGYTF.

The J gene is TRBJ2-1, the V gene TRBV9, with 9 bases matching TRBD2. The length of the CDR3 is 16 residues. The J segment lost 9 bases and the V segment lost 4 bases, leaving 14 bases of the junction unmatched. CDR1 and CDR2 (germline): SGDLS, YYNGEE. CDR3 DNA: TGTGCCAGCAGCTCTTTTCGCGGGGGGGACCTACCTGAGCAGTTCTTC. This sequence encodes CASSSFRGGDLPEQFF.

The chain combines TRBV3-1 (or the pseudogene TRBV3-2) with TRBJ2-1; D uncertain. CDR1 and CDR2 from the germline V gene are LGHDT and YNNKEL (reference sequence). The V end lost 4 bases, the J end lost 5 bases, and 6 bases lay between the germline ends. This CDR3 region has 12 residues. CDR3 DNA: TGTGCCAGCAGCCCAACTCACAATGAGCAGTTCTTC. It yields the protein CASSPTHNEQFF.

The sample holds one count of this clone. The gene calls are TRBV5-1 and TRBJ2-1, with TRBD2 matching over 9 bases. The trim removed 3 bases at V and 5 bases at J, leaving 12 bases unmatched. Germline V gene data show CDR1 as SGHRS and CDR2 as YFSETQ. The CDR3 has 17 residues. CDR3 amino acids: CASSSTRPLAGNNEQFF. Written as DNA, the CDR3 is TGCGCCAGCAGCTCCACCCGACCGCTAGCGGGAAACAATGAGCAGTTCTTC.

The V call is TRBV7-9, the J call TRBJ2-1; TRBD1 aligns across 8 bases. From germline, CDR1 is SEHNR and CDR2 FQNEAQ (reference sequence). The V segment lost 1 base and the J segment 6 bases; nucleotides outside the gene matches: 5. The CDR3 extends over 15 amino acids. CDR3 loop: CASSLGTGKINEQFF. CDR3 bases: TGTGCCAGCAGCTTAGGGACAGGGAAAATCAATGAGCAGTTCTTC.

This clone showed up just once. The chain is built from TRBV28 and TRBJ1-6; TRBD1 matches at 8 bases. There are 14 residues in the CDR3. The J segment lost 10 bases and the V segment lost 7 bases, leaving 9 bases of the junction unmatched. CDR1 is MDHEN, CDR2 SYDVKM, per germline. This CDR3 reads CASMGGDRTSPLHF. For the CDR3, the DNA is TGTGCCAGCATGGGGGGGGACAGGACGTCACCCCTCCACTTT.